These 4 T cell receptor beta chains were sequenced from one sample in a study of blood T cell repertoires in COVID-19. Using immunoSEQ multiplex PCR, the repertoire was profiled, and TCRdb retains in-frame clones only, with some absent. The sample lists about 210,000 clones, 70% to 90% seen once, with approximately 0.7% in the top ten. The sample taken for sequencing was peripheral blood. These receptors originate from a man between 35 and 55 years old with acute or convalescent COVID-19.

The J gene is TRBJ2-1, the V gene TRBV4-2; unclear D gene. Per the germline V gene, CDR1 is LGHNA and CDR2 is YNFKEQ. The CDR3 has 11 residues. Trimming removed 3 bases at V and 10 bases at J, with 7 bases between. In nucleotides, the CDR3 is TGTGCCAGCAGCCAGAGTCGGGAGCAGTTCTTC. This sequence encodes CASSQSREQFF.

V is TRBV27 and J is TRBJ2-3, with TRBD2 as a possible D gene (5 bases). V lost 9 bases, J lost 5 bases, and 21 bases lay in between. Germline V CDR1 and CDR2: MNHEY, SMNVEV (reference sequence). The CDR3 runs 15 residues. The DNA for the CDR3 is TGTGCCAGTTCTACTACTCCGGCGGGCTTAGATACGCAGTATTTT. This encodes CASSTTPAGLDTQYF.

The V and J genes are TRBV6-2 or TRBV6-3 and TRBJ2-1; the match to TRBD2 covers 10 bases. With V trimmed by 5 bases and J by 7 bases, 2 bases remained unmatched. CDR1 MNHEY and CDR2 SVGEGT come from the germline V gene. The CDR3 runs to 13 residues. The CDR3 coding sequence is TGTGCCAGCAGTCAGACTAGCGGGAATGAGCAGTTCTTC. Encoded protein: CASSQTSGNEQFF.

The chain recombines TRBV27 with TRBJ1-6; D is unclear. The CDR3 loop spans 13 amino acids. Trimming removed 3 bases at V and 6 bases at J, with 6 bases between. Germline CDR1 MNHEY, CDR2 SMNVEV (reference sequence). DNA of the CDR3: TGTGCCAGCAGTTTGAGCCTTAATTCACCCCTCCACTTT. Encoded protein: CASSLSLNSPLHF.